The 25 T cell receptor beta chains below all came from one sample that was sequenced in a study of lymphopenia after photon versus proton radiotherapy. Some clones are missing from TCRdb's copy, which holds only in-frame ones; the method was immunoSEQ multiplex PCR. The sample has about 83,000 clones; 83% are singletons. Sequencing used peripheral blood, obtained from a patient treated with proton-based radiotherapy. The origin of the receptors is a man in his fifties or sixties with pancreatic cancer.

The chain couples TRBV4-1 to TRBJ1-4; D gene unclear. With 2 bases removed from V and 11 bases from J, the gap between germline ends came to 12 bases. Per the germline V gene, CDR1 is MGHRA and CDR2 is YSYEKL. The CDR3 has 13 residues. The CDR3 DNA reads as TGCGCCAGCAGCCAACGCCACGAGTTGAAACTGTTTTTT. It specifies CASSQRHELKLFF.

This chain connects TRBV18 to TRBJ1-1, with TRBD1 as a possible D gene (5 bases). CDR3 size: 18 residues. Germline V gene data show CDR1 as KGHSH and CDR2 as LQKENI. V lost 1 base and J lost 0, with 18 bases in between. Here the CDR3 reads CASSPQNRVGALNTEAFF. The CDR3 bases are TGTGCCAGCTCACCACAAAATCGAGTCGGGGCCTTGAACACTGAAGCTTTCTTT.

This chain uses TRBV4-1 with TRBJ2-5; 8 nucleotides agree with TRBD2. V lost 2 bases to trimming and J lost 1 base; unmatched junction nucleotides: 6. This CDR3 has 16 residues. Germline V gene data show CDR1 as MGHRA and CDR2 as YSYEKL. The DNA for the CDR3 is TGCGCCAGCAGCCAAAGTACTAGCGGAGTCCAAGAGACCCAGTACTTC. Protein product: CASSQSTSGVQETQYF.

This chain links TRBV6-1 with TRBJ2-5, with D possibly being TRBD1 (6 bases). CDR1 and CDR2 from the germline V gene are MNHNS and SASEGT. The CDR3 covers 15 residues. V was clipped by 4 bases and J by 7 bases, with 19 bases between them. The CDR3 DNA reads TGTGCCAGCAGTGTTGTGGACAGCGGACTCGGGACCCAGTACTTC. Translated: CASSVVDSGLGTQYF.

The V and J genes are TRBV5-4 and TRBJ1-2, with D perhaps TRBD1 (6 bases). CDR1 is SGHNT and CDR2 is YYREEE in the germline V gene (reference sequence). V lost 1 base and J lost 2, with 18 bases in between. The CDR3 is made up of 17 amino acids. DNA of the CDR3: TGTGCCAGCAGCTTGCCGACAATGGGGGCGAAGAACTATGGCTACACCTTC. Residues: CASSLPTMGAKNYGYTF.

CDR3 DNA sequence: TGTGCCAGCAGGCTAGGCTCCCAAGGGGAAGAGACCCAGTACTTC. Protein: CASRLGSQGEETQYF. The chain uses TRBV6-6 and TRBJ2-5; tentatively, D is TRBD1 (5 bases). CDR3 length: 15 amino acids. Germline V gene data show CDR1 as MNHNY and CDR2 as SVGAGI (reference sequence). The V gene lost 6 bases and the J gene lost 3 bases, with 17 bases spanning the gap.

The chain uses TRBV5-1 and TRBJ1-1; no firm D call. The V gene lost 1 base and the J gene lost 4 bases, with 8 bases spanning the gap. The germline gives CDR1 SGHRS, CDR2 YFSETQ. The CDR3 extends over 13 amino acids. The CDR3 protein is CASSLRVGTEAFF. CDR3 in DNA: TGCGCCAGCAGCTTGAGGGTTGGCACTGAAGCTTTCTTT.

This clone appeared a single time. V gene TRBV21-1 combines with J gene TRBJ2-5. TRBV21-1 is marked as a pseudogene. This CDR3 region has 15 residues. Here the CDR3 reads CASSKFDPPSETQYF. The CDR3 region has the DNA TGTGCCAGCAGCAAATTCGATCCTCCGTCGGAGACCCAGTACTTC.

The V and J genes are TRBV28 and TRBJ2-5; either TRBD1 or TRBD2 may supply D (5 bases each). The CDR3 loop spans 13 amino acids. From germline, CDR1 is MDHEN and CDR2 SYDVKM. V shed 5 bases and J shed 3 bases, with 10 bases lying between them. The CDR3 DNA follows: TGTGCCAGCAGTCGTGGGGGAGAAGAGACCCAGTACTTC. Its translation is CASSRGGEETQYF.

The chain carries TRBV27 and TRBJ1-5; 9 bases agree with TRBD1. This CDR3 comprises 15 residues. Germline-derived CDR1 and CDR2 are MNHEY and SMNVEV (reference sequence). V dropped 4 bases and J dropped 4; count of bases not matched to a gene: 5. The DNA of the CDR3 is TGTGCCAGCAGTTCGGACAGGGGTTTTAATCAGCCCCAGCATTTT. Translated: CASSSDRGFNQPQHF.

V usage is TRBV2 and J usage is TRBJ2-1; a possible D gene is TRBD2 (6 bases). V lost 2 bases, J lost 2 bases, and 10 bases lay in between. The CDR3 runs to 15 residues. Germline CDR1 SNHLY, CDR2 FYNNEI. The CDR3 here is CASSEYSGTYNEQFF. The CDR3 region has the DNA TGTGCCAGCAGTGAATATAGCGGAACCTACAATGAGCAGTTCTTC. The complete variable domain, with remaining parts taken from reference TRBV2 and TRBJ2-1, reads EPEVTQTPSHQVTQMGQEVILRCVPISNHLYFYWYRQILGQKVEFLVSFYNNEISEKSEIFDDQFSVERPDGSNFTLKIRSTKLEDSAMYFCASSEYSGTYNEQFFGPGTRLTVL.

The J gene is TRBJ2-2, the V gene TRBV30; 11 positions match TRBD2. CDR3 length: 16 amino acids. Trimming removed 2 bases from V and 5 bases from J; junction bases left unmatched: 7. The germline V gene encodes CDR1 GTSNPN and CDR2 SVGIG (reference sequence). The CDR3 sequence is CAWSRSGRAKTGELFF. The DNA of the CDR3 is TGTGCCTGGAGTCGTAGCGGGAGGGCAAAGACCGGGGAGCTGTTTTTT.

V is TRBV29-1 and J is TRBJ2-1; D gene unclear. V lost 4 bases and J 11 bases, leaving 9 bases between the germline ends. The CDR3 sequence is 10 residues long. Germline loops: CDR1 SQVTM, CDR2 ANQGSEA. The CDR3 protein is CSVGSLQQFF. The CDR3 region has the DNA TGCAGCGTTGGGTCCTTACAGCAGTTCTTC.

This CDR3 reads CASSSGPSTEAFF. The CDR3 DNA is TGTGCCAGCAGCTCTGGGCCTTCTACTGAAGCTTTCTTT. The rearrangement links TRBV7-2 to TRBJ1-1, with no clear D. Trimming removed 4 bases at V and 5 bases at J, with 11 bases between. The CDR3 sequence is 13 residues long. Germline V gene data show CDR1 as SGHTA and CDR2 as FQGNSA.

This chain links TRBV5-5 with TRBJ1-3; D unclear. Germline assignment: CDR1 SGHKS and CDR2 YYEKEE (reference sequence). V was shortened by 2 bases and J by 1 base, with 10 bases between the two germline ends. The CDR3 length is 15 residues. The CDR3 DNA is TGTGCCAGCAGCTTTGGAGAAGGGTCTGGAAACACCATATATTTT. It translates to CASSFGEGSGNTIYF.

This chain joins TRBV19 and TRBJ1-5; unclear D gene. The CDR3 sequence is 13 residues long. The germline CDR1 and CDR2 sequences are LNHDA and SQIVND (reference sequence). The germline V and J ends were trimmed by 4 bases and 5 bases, with 9 bases remaining between them. CDR3 in amino acids: CASSRDIYQPQHF. CDR3 DNA sequence: TGTGCCAGTAGTAGAGACATCTATCAGCCCCAGCATTTT.

V and J are TRBV9 and TRBJ1-5; D not certain. The CDR3 is made up of 13 amino acids. The V end lost 3 bases, the J end lost 6 bases, and 10 bases lay between the germline ends. The germline V gene has CDR1 SGDLS and CDR2 YYNGEE. This chain's CDR3 is CASSETGGQPQHF. The CDR3 coding sequence is TGTGCCAGCAGCGAAACGGGCGGTCAGCCCCAGCATTTT.

The J gene is TRBJ2-7, the V gene TRBV2; TRBD2 might be the D (6 bases). The CDR3 totals 12 residues. Germline CDR1 and CDR2: SNHLY and FYNNEI. Trimming removed 6 bases at V and 7 bases at J, with 13 bases between. For the CDR3, the DNA is TGTGCCAGCAGCCAGGAGGGGTGGGAGCAGTACTTC. Amino acid sequence: CASSQEGWEQYF.

This sequence joins TRBV6-5 and TRBJ2-5, with TRBD2 matching 14 bases. Germline lookup yields CDR1 MNHEY and CDR2 SVGAGI. J gave up 4 bases and V 3 bases, and 1 base lay outside the gene matches. This CDR3 contains 15 residues. The CDR3 sequence: CASSYGTSGRETQYF. CDR3 coding DNA: TGTGCCAGCAGTTATGGGACTAGCGGGAGAGAGACCCAGTACTTC.

This chain links TRBV14 with TRBJ2-7; D call uncertain. The CDR3 has 15 amino acids. V dropped 2 bases and J dropped 3 bases, with 14 bases sitting between them. From germline, CDR1 is SGHDN and CDR2 FVKESK. CDR3 residues: CASSQRQNVYYEQYF. CDR3 nucleotide sequence: TGTGCCAGCAGCCAAAGGCAGAACGTATACTACGAGCAGTACTTC.

The chain employs TRBV10-2 and TRBJ2-7; maybe TRBD1 (5 bases). V gave up 4 bases and J gave up 5 bases, with 21 bases separating them. The CDR3 has 16 amino acids. The germline gives CDR1 WSHSY, CDR2 SAAADI. The CDR3 DNA follows: TGCGCCAGCAGTGTGTTGGCCATAGGGGCAAAGGACGAGCAGTACTTC. Its translation: CASSVLAIGAKDEQYF.

The V call is TRBV13, the J call TRBJ2-1; 7 bases match TRBD2. Germline values: CDR1 PRHDT, CDR2 FYEKMQ (reference sequence). V shed 1 base and J 1 base; nucleotides not matched to a gene: 1. This CDR3 is built from 15 residues. CDR3 coding DNA: TGTGCCAGCAGCTTAGCGGGAGGTTCCTACAATGAGCAGTTCTTC. It is translated as CASSLAGGSYNEQFF.

This clone was seen just once. This chain joins TRBV9 and TRBJ2-3; D is undetermined. The CDR3 covers 16 residues. Looked up from germline, CDR1 is SGDLS and CDR2 is YYNGEE. V was trimmed by 1 base and J by 4 bases, leaving 16 bases between them. CDR3 coding DNA: TGTGCCAGCAGCGTAAAGGGCGGCGGCGTCCCAGATACGCAGTATTTT. This translates into CASSVKGGGVPDTQYF.

This chain connects TRBV7-8 to TRBJ2-7, with D possibly matching TRBD2 (6 bases). CDR3 length equals 15 residues. The V gene's germline CDR1 is SGHVS and CDR2 FQNEAQ. The V gene lost 5 bases and the J gene lost 0 bases, with 14 bases spanning the gap. The chain's CDR3 is CASSSLAPSSYEQYF. The CDR3 nucleotides are TGTGCCAGCAGCAGCCTAGCGCCGAGCTCCTACGAGCAGTACTTC.

The chain has TRBV2 and TRBJ2-7; a weak D match, TRBD2 (6 bases). V dropped 6 bases and J dropped 1 base, with 13 bases sitting between them. Germline values: CDR1 SNHLY, CDR2 FYNNEI. The CDR3 runs to 14 residues. The CDR3 loop reads CASREGEISYEQYF. The CDR3 DNA is TGTGCCAGCAGGGAGGGAGAGATTTCCTACGAGCAGTACTTC.